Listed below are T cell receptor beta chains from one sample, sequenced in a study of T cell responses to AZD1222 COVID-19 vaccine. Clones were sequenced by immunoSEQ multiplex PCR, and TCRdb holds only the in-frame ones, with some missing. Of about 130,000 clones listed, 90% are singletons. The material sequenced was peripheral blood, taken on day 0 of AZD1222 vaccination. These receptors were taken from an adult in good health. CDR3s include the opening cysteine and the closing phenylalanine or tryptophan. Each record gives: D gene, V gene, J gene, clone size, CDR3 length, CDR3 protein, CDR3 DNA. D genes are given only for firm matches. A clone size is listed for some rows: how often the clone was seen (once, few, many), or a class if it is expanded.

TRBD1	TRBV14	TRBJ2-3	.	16	CASSPLQGAGGDTQYF	TGTGCCAGCAGTCCTTTACAGGGGGCCGGAGGAGATACGCAGTATTTT
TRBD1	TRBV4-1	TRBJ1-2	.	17	CASSQDMVRDRVLGYTF	TGCGCCAGCAGCCAAGACATGGTGCGGGACAGGGTCTTAGGCTACACCTTC
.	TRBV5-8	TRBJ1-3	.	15	CASSLGMYSGNTIYF	TGTGCCAGCAGCTTGGGAATGTACTCTGGAAACACCATATATTTT
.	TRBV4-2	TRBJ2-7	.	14	CASSPTTMGGEQYF	TGTGCCAGCAGCCCTACGACGATGGGGGGTGAGCAGTACTTC
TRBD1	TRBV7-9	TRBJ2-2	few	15	CASSIRTGTTGELFF	TGTGCCAGCAGCATCAGGACAGGGACCACCGGGGAGCTGTTTTTT
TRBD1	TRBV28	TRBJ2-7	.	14	CASSPGDRGFEQYF	TGTGCCAGCAGTCCGGGGGACAGGGGATTCGAGCAGTACTTC
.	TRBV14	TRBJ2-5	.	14	CASSQVVGQETQYF	TGTGCCAGCAGCCAAGTCGTCGGCCAAGAGACCCAGTACTTC
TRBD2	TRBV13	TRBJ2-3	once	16	CASSPPGSGSEDTQYF	TGTGCCAGCAGCCCCCCCGGTAGCGGGAGCGAAGATACGCAGTATTTT
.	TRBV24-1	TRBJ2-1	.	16	CATSDPSGGLYNEQFF	TGTGCCACCAGTGACCCCTCCGGGGGGCTATACAATGAGCAGTTCTTC
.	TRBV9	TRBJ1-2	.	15	CASSADSLPNYGYTF	TGTGCCAGCAGCGCCGACAGCCTGCCTAACTATGGCTACACCTTC
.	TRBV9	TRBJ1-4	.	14	CASSAQGTNEKLFF	TGTGCCAGCAGCGCCCAAGGGACGAATGAAAAACTGTTTTTT
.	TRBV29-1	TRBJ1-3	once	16	CSVDEAGGASGNTIYF	TGCAGCGTTGATGAGGCGGGGGGGGCCTCTGGAAACACCATATATTTT
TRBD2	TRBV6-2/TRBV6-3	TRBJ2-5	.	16	CASSSPSGVGGETQYF	TGTGCCAGCAGTTCCCCTAGCGGGGTAGGTGGGGAGACCCAGTACTTC
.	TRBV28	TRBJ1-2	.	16	CASSSNKGATNYGYTF	TGTGCCAGCAGTTCTAATAAGGGAGCCACTAACTATGGCTACACCTTC
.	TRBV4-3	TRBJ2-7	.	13	CASSQVLFGEQYF	TGCGCCAGCAGCCAAGTGTTATTCGGGGAGCAGTACTTC
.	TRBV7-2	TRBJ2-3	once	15	CASSLYSSSTDTQYF	TGTGCCAGCAGCTTATATTCTTCTAGCACAGATACGCAGTATTTT
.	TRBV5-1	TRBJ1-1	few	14	CASSSFQGNTEAFF	TGCGCCAGCAGCTCATTCCAGGGGAACACTGAAGCTTTCTTT
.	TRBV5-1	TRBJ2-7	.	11	CASSPSYEQYF	TGCGCCAGCAGCCCATCCTACGAGCAGTACTTC
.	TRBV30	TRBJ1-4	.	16	CAWSIPAGLGGEKLFF	TGTGCCTGGAGTATCCCGGCAGGGCTGGGGGGTGAAAAACTGTTTTTT
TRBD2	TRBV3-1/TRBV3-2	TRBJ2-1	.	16	CASSQDPSGGVGEQFF	TGTGCCAGCAGCCAAGATCCTAGCGGGGGCGTTGGGGAGCAGTTCTTC
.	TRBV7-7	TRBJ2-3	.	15	CASSPGHTSTDTQYF	TGTGCTAGCAGCCCCGGCCATACTAGCACAGATACGCAGTATTTT
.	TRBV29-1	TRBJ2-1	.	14	CSVTDRGGRNEQFF	TGCAGCGTTACCGACAGGGGAGGGAGGAATGAGCAGTTCTTC
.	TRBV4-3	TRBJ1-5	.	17	CASSQDLGGIGNQPQHF	TGCGCCAGCAGCCAAGATCTAGGGGGAATTGGCAATCAGCCCCAGCATTTT
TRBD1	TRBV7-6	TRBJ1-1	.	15	CASSSQGSVNTEAFF	TGTGCCAGCAGCTCACAGGGGTCGGTAAACACTGAAGCTTTCTTT
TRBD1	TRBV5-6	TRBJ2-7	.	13	CASRQGAAYEQYF	TGTGCCAGCAGACAGGGGGCGGCCTACGAGCAGTACTTC
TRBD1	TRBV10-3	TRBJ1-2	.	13	CAISESGQGAFTF	TGTGCCATCAGTGAGTCAGGACAGGGGGCTTTCACCTTC
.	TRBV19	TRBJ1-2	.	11	CASTNGYGYTF	TGTGCCAGTACGAATGGCTATGGCTACACCTTC
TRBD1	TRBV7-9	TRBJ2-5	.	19	CASSSISEISGQELETQYF	TGTGCCAGCAGCTCAATTTCGGAGATCTCGGGACAGGAGTTAGAGACCCAGTACTTC
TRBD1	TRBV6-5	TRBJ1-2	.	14	CARVTDGTAYGYTF	TGTGCCAGAGTTACGGATGGGACAGCCTATGGCTACACCTTC
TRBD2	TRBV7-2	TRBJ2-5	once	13	CASSLGGQETQYF	TGTGCCAGCAGCCTCGGGGGGCAAGAGACCCAGTACTTC
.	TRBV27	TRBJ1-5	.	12	CASGRGNQPQHF	TGTGCCAGCGGCAGGGGAAATCAGCCCCAGCATTTT
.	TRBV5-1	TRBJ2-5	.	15	CASSFAHGYQETQYF	TGCGCCAGCAGCTTTGCGCACGGGTACCAAGAGACCCAGTACTTC
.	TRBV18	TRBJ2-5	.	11	CASSPSETQYF	TGTGCCAGCTCACCCTCAGAGACCCAGTACTTC
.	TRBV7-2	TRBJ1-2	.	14	CASSLQSQSYGYTF	TGTGCCAGCAGCTTACAATCCCAGAGCTATGGCTACACCTTC
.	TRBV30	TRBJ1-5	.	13	CALGDYSNQPQHF	TGTGCCCTCGGAGACTATAGCAATCAGCCCCAGCATTTT
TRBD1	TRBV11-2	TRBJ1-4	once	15	CASRTGGLGNEKLFF	TGTGCCAGCAGGACAGGGGGCTTGGGTAATGAAAAACTGTTTTTT
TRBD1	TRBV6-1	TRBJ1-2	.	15	CASSEAGTENYGYTF	TGTGCCAGCAGTGAAGCAGGGACAGAAAACTATGGCTACACCTTC
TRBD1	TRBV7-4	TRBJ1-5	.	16	CASSLGDRGGNQPQHF	TGTGCCAGCAGCTTAGGGGACAGGGGAGGTAATCAGCCCCAGCATTTT
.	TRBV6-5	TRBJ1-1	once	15	CASRGHSYQDTEAFF	TGTGCCAGCAGGGGACACTCTTATCAGGACACTGAAGCTTTCTTT
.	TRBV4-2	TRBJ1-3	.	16	CASSQALGVSGNTIYF	TGTGCCAGCAGCCAAGCCCTTGGGGTGTCTGGAAACACCATATATTTT
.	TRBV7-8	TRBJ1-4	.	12	CASSPNGVKLFF	TGTGCCAGCAGCCCCAACGGAGTCAAACTGTTTTTT
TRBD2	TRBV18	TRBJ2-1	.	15	CASSPERGGFNEQFF	TGTGCCAGCTCCCCAGAGCGGGGGGGATTCAATGAGCAGTTCTTC
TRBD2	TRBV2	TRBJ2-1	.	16	CASSESSGGTYNEQFF	TGTGCCAGCAGTGAATCCAGCGGGGGGACCTACAATGAGCAGTTCTTC
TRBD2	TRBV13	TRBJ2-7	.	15	CASSSELAGRYEQYF	TGTGCCAGCAGCTCCGAACTAGCGGGGCGATACGAGCAGTACTTC
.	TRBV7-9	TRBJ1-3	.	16	CASSPQGGGPGNTIYF	TGTGCCAGCAGCCCACAAGGGGGGGGCCCTGGAAACACCATATATTTT
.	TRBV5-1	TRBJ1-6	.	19	CASSPRHSLTGGDNSPLHF	TGCGCCAGCAGCCCGAGACACTCTCTGACAGGAGGGGATAATTCACCCCTCCACTTT